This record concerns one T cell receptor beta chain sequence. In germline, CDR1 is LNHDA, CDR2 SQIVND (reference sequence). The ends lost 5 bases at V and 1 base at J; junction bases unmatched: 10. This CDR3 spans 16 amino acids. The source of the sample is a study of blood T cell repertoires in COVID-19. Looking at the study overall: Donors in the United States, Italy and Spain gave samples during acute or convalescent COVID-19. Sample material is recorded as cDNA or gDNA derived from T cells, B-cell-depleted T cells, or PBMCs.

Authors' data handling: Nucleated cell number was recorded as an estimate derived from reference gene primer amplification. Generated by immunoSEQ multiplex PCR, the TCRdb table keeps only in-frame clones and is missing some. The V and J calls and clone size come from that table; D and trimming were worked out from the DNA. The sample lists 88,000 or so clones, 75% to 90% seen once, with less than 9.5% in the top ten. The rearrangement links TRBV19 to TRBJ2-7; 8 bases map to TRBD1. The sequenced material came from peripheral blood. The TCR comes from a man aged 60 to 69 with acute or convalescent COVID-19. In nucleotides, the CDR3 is TGTGCCAGTAGTCCACCGACAGGGGATGTTTCCTACGAGCAGTACTTC. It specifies CASSPPTGDVSYEQYF.